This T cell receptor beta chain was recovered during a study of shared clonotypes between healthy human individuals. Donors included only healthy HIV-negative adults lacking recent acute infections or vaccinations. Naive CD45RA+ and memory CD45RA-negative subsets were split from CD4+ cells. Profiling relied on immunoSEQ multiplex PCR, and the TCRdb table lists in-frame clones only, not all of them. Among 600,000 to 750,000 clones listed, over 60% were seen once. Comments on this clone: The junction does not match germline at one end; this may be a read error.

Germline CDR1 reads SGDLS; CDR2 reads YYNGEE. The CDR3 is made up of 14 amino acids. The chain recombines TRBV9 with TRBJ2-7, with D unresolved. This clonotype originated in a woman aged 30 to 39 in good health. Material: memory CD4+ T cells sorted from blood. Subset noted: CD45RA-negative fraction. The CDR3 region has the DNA TGTGCCAGCACCGTAGGTGAGGAAATGGGCGAGCAGTACTTC. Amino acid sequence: CASTVGEEMGEQYF.